This entry is about one T cell receptor beta chain. These data originate in a study of T cell changes during pregnancy in multiple sclerosis. V shed 2 bases, J shed 5 bases, and the junction held 8 bases outside the gene matches. The CDR3 consists of 16 residues. Germline CDR1 and CDR2: SGHTA and FQGNSA. TCRdb keeps only in-frame clones here, not all; method: immunoSEQ multiplex PCR. Of tens of thousands of clones in the sample, roughly 90% are singletons; the top ten hold more than 1.5%. This chain connects TRBV7-2 to TRBJ2-3; 9 bases are shared with TRBD2. This sequence originates from a female donor with multiple sclerosis, enrolled in a pregnancy study. Here the sequenced sample was peripheral blood, taken after pregnancy. CDR3 residues: CASSLNGGGAGDTQYF. DNA of the CDR3: TGTGCCAGCAGCTTAAACGGCGGGGGGGCGGGAGATACGCAGTATTTT.